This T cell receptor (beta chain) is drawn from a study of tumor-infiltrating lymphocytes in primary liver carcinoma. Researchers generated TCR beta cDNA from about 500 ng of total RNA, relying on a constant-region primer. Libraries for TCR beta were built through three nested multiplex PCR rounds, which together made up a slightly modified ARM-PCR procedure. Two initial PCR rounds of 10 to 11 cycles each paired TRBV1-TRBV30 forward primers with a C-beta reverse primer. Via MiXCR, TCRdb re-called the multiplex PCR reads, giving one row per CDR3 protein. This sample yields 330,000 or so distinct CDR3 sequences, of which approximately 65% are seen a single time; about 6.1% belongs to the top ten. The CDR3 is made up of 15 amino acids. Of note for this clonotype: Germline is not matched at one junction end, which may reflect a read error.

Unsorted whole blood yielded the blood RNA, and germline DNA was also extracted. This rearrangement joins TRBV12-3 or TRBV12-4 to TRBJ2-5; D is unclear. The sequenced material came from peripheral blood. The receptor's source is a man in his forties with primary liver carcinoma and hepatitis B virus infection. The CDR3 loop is CACSPFGRTQETQYF. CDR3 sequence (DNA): TGTGCCTGCAGTCCCTTCGGGCGGACCCAAGAGACCCAGTACTTC.